A selection of T cell receptor beta chains follows, all from one sample in a study of T cell responses to AZD1222 COVID-19 vaccine. TCRdb's copy holds only in-frame clones and misses some; the assay was immunoSEQ multiplex PCR. The sample shows tens of thousands of clones, around 90% of them seen only once. The sequenced sample was peripheral blood, obtained 28 days after the second AZD1222 dose. The receptor set was obtained from an adult who received the AZD1222 COVID-19 vaccine. The CDR3 runs from the conserved cysteine through the conserved F or W. A D gene is named only where the DNA matches it firmly. Only part of the rows carry a size: once, few, many, or a class if the clone is expanded.

d_gene: .
abundance: .
j_gene: TRBJ2-2
v_gene: TRBV14
CDR3aa: CASSQDLGVGELFF
CDR3nt: TGTGCCAGCAGCCAAGACTTAGGGGTCGGGGAGCTGTTTTTT

d_gene: .
abundance: .
j_gene: TRBJ2-7
v_gene: TRBV2
CDR3aa: CASSEEGSSYEQYF
CDR3nt: TGTGCCAGCAGTGAGGAGGGAAGCTCCTACGAGCAGTACTTC

d_gene: .
abundance: .
j_gene: TRBJ2-7
v_gene: TRBV11-2
CDR3aa: CASSLRSQGSYEQYF
CDR3nt: TGTGCCAGCAGCTTAAGATCCCAGGGTAGCTACGAGCAGTACTTC

d_gene: TRBD2
abundance: .
j_gene: TRBJ2-2
v_gene: TRBV14
CDR3aa: CASSQAPPSGGDVTGELFF
CDR3nt: TGTGCCAGCAGCCAAGCCCCCCCTAGCGGGGGGGACGTCACCGGGGAGCTGTTTTTT

d_gene: TRBD2
abundance: .
j_gene: TRBJ2-5
v_gene: TRBV5-1
CDR3aa: CASRWTSGGLPETQYF
CDR3nt: TGCGCCAGCAGGTGGACTAGCGGGGGCCTCCCGGAGACCCAGTACTTC

d_gene: .
abundance: .
j_gene: TRBJ1-1
v_gene: TRBV10-3
CDR3aa: CAIREFIQAVGLNTEAFF
CDR3nt: TGTGCCATCAGAGAGTTTATACAGGCTGTGGGGCTGAACACTGAAGCTTTCTTT

d_gene: .
abundance: .
j_gene: TRBJ2-1
v_gene: TRBV5-1
CDR3aa: CASSLASTRYNEQFF
CDR3nt: TGCGCCAGCAGCTTGGCTTCCACTCGCTACAATGAGCAGTTCTTC

d_gene: .
abundance: .
j_gene: TRBJ1-2
v_gene: TRBV11-2
CDR3aa: CASSLDLRGGNYGYTF
CDR3nt: TGTGCCAGCAGCTTAGATCTGAGAGGGGGAAACTATGGCTACACCTTC

d_gene: .
abundance: .
j_gene: TRBJ2-3
v_gene: TRBV4-1
CDR3aa: CASSQESPGSQMYTQYF
CDR3nt: TGCGCCAGCAGCCAAGAAAGTCCGGGGAGCCAAATGTATACGCAGTATTTT

d_gene: .
abundance: .
j_gene: TRBJ2-7
v_gene: TRBV19
CDR3aa: CASTDSYEQYF
CDR3nt: TGTGCCAGTACAGACTCCTACGAGCAGTACTTC

d_gene: .
abundance: .
j_gene: TRBJ1-3
v_gene: TRBV19
CDR3aa: CASSELSSGNTIYF
CDR3nt: TGTGCCAGTAGCGAATTAAGCTCTGGAAACACCATATATTTT

d_gene: TRBD1
abundance: .
j_gene: TRBJ1-2
v_gene: TRBV10-3
CDR3aa: CAISEQGDRGEYTF
CDR3nt: TGTGCCATCAGTGAGCAGGGGGACAGGGGCGAGTACACCTTC

d_gene: .
abundance: .
j_gene: TRBJ2-7
v_gene: TRBV6-6
CDR3aa: CASSFRVYEQYF
CDR3nt: TGTGCCAGCAGCTTCAGGGTCTACGAGCAGTACTTC

d_gene: TRBD2
abundance: .
j_gene: TRBJ2-1
v_gene: TRBV5-1
CDR3aa: CASSPGLAGESQFF
CDR3nt: TGCGCCAGCAGCCCCGGACTAGCGGGAGAGTCTCAGTTCTTC

d_gene: TRBD1
abundance: .
j_gene: TRBJ1-2
v_gene: TRBV29-1
CDR3aa: CSVGGGQGTHYGYTF
CDR3nt: TGCAGCGTTGGGGGAGGACAGGGGACGCACTATGGCTACACCTTC

d_gene: TRBD1
abundance: .
j_gene: TRBJ2-4
v_gene: TRBV5-5
CDR3aa: CASRPGQLGKNIQYF
CDR3nt: TGTGCCAGCAGACCGGGACAGCTCGGCAAAAACATTCAGTACTTC

d_gene: .
abundance: .
j_gene: TRBJ1-5
v_gene: TRBV29-1
CDR3aa: CSVVGRVGEPQHF
CDR3nt: TGCAGCGTTGTAGGTCGGGTTGGGGAGCCCCAGCATTTT

d_gene: .
abundance: .
j_gene: TRBJ2-2
v_gene: TRBV19
CDR3aa: CASSAATGANTGELFF
CDR3nt: TGTGCCAGTAGTGCCGCGACAGGCGCGAACACCGGGGAGCTGTTTTTT

d_gene: TRBD2
abundance: .
j_gene: TRBJ2-3
v_gene: TRBV5-1
CDR3aa: CASGLAGGGTDTQYF
CDR3nt: TGCGCCAGCGGACTAGCGGGCGGGGGCACAGATACGCAGTATTTT

d_gene: .
abundance: .
j_gene: TRBJ2-4
v_gene: TRBV13
CDR3aa: CASSFGRPPKSQYF
CDR3nt: TGTGCCAGCAGCTTCGGCAGACCCCCGAAGAGTCAGTACTTC

d_gene: .
abundance: .
j_gene: TRBJ1-4
v_gene: TRBV15
CDR3aa: CATSRDRGGVQEKLFF
CDR3nt: TGTGCCACCAGCAGAGATCGTGGCGGGGTACAGGAAAAACTGTTTTTT

d_gene: .
abundance: .
j_gene: TRBJ2-7
v_gene: TRBV28
CDR3aa: CASSTTGSYEQYF
CDR3nt: TGTGCCAGCAGTACTACAGGGTCCTACGAGCAGTACTTC

d_gene: TRBD2
abundance: .
j_gene: TRBJ2-1
v_gene: TRBV3-1/TRBV3-2
CDR3aa: CASSQDLWTSGGGYNEQFF
CDR3nt: TGTGCCAGCAGCCAAGACTTGTGGACTAGCGGGGGGGGATACAATGAGCAGTTCTTC

d_gene: .
abundance: once
j_gene: TRBJ1-4
v_gene: TRBV27
CDR3aa: CASSFQGKEKLFF
CDR3nt: TGTGCCAGCAGTTTCCAGGGAAAGGAGAAACTGTTTTTT

d_gene: .
abundance: .
j_gene: TRBJ1-4
v_gene: TRBV19
CDR3aa: CASGRGGGQEKLFF
CDR3nt: TGTGCCAGTGGACGGGGCGGGGGGCAAGAAAAACTGTTTTTT

d_gene: TRBD1
abundance: .
j_gene: TRBJ1-1
v_gene: TRBV30
CDR3aa: CAWDRGRGTEAFF
CDR3nt: TGTGCCTGGGACAGGGGGAGGGGAACTGAAGCTTTCTTT

d_gene: .
abundance: .
j_gene: TRBJ1-1
v_gene: TRBV11-2
CDR3aa: CASRPGPGQTEAFF
CDR3nt: TGTGCCAGCAGACCCGGACCGGGGCAGACTGAAGCTTTCTTT

d_gene: .
abundance: once
j_gene: TRBJ1-6
v_gene: TRBV7-9
CDR3aa: CASSSYGGRYNSPLHF
CDR3nt: TGTGCCAGCAGCTCCTACGGGGGCCGTTATAATTCACCCCTCCACTTT

d_gene: .
abundance: .
j_gene: TRBJ1-2
v_gene: TRBV18
CDR3aa: CASSRYWRGRVDGYTF
CDR3nt: TGTGCCAGCTCACGTTACTGGCGGGGGCGGGTAGATGGCTACACCTTC

d_gene: TRBD1
abundance: .
j_gene: TRBJ2-7
v_gene: TRBV30
CDR3aa: CAWKKAGGGIYEQYF
CDR3nt: TGTGCCTGGAAAAAGGCAGGGGGCGGAATCTACGAGCAGTACTTC

d_gene: .
abundance: .
j_gene: TRBJ2-7
v_gene: TRBV5-1
CDR3aa: CASSLDVYEQYF
CDR3nt: TGCGCCAGCAGCTTGGACGTCTACGAGCAGTACTTC

d_gene: .
abundance: few
j_gene: TRBJ2-2
v_gene: TRBV21-1
CDR3aa: CASSHRENTGELFF
CDR3nt: TGTGCCAGCAGCCACAGGGAAAACACCGGGGAGCTGTTTTTT